This TCR beta chain was retrieved from a study of control samples from healthy donors and cancer patients. Clones were sequenced by immunoSEQ multiplex PCR, and TCRdb holds only the in-frame ones, with some missing. This table holds some 110,000 clones, about four fifths found once. The CDR3 is 15 residues long. CDR1 SGHTA and CDR2 FQGNSA come from the germline V gene. The germline V and J ends were trimmed by 6 bases and 4 bases, with 15 bases remaining between them. The chain combines TRBV7-2 with TRBJ2-2; D possibly uses TRBD1 or TRBD2 (6 bases each). The sample comprised blood. This sequence was found in a woman aged 50 to 60 in good health. As DNA, the CDR3 is TGTGCCAGCAGTTCTCTTACGGGGGCCACCGGGGAGCTGTTTTTT. It is translated as CASSSLTGATGELFF.